The present entry profiles one TCR beta chain with its context. The antigen remains undetermined. PCR was performed a second time for roughly 6 to 12 cycles using a sample-barcoded 5' primer and a J-beta primer mix. Each TCR beta cDNA got a 12-nucleotide random molecular identifier. MiXCR, run by TCRdb on the 5' RACE reads, gives a single entry per CDR3 protein. The data show some 750,000 distinct CDR3 sequences, about 20% seen once. Donors gave roughly 9.1 milliliters of peripheral blood apiece. V was clipped by 6 bases and J by 4 bases; unmatched bases: 6. Germline V gives CDR1 MNHEY, CDR2 SMNVEV (reference sequence). The CDR3 has 13 residues. This record comes from a study of blood T cells in healthy people across ages. Broader study findings: Higher diversity and more naive CD4+ cells were features of long-lived donors, compared to aged donors. PBMCs went unsorted, and a conclusive naive versus antigen-experienced comparison was therefore prevented.

Material for sequencing was blood. The TCR was taken from a man in his sixties or seventies in good health. V usage is TRBV27 and J usage is TRBJ2-7; TRBD1 matches 7 bases. The CDR3, as DNA: TGTGCCAGCAGGATGACAGGGTTTTACGAGCAGTACTTC. This sequence encodes CASRMTGFYEQYF.